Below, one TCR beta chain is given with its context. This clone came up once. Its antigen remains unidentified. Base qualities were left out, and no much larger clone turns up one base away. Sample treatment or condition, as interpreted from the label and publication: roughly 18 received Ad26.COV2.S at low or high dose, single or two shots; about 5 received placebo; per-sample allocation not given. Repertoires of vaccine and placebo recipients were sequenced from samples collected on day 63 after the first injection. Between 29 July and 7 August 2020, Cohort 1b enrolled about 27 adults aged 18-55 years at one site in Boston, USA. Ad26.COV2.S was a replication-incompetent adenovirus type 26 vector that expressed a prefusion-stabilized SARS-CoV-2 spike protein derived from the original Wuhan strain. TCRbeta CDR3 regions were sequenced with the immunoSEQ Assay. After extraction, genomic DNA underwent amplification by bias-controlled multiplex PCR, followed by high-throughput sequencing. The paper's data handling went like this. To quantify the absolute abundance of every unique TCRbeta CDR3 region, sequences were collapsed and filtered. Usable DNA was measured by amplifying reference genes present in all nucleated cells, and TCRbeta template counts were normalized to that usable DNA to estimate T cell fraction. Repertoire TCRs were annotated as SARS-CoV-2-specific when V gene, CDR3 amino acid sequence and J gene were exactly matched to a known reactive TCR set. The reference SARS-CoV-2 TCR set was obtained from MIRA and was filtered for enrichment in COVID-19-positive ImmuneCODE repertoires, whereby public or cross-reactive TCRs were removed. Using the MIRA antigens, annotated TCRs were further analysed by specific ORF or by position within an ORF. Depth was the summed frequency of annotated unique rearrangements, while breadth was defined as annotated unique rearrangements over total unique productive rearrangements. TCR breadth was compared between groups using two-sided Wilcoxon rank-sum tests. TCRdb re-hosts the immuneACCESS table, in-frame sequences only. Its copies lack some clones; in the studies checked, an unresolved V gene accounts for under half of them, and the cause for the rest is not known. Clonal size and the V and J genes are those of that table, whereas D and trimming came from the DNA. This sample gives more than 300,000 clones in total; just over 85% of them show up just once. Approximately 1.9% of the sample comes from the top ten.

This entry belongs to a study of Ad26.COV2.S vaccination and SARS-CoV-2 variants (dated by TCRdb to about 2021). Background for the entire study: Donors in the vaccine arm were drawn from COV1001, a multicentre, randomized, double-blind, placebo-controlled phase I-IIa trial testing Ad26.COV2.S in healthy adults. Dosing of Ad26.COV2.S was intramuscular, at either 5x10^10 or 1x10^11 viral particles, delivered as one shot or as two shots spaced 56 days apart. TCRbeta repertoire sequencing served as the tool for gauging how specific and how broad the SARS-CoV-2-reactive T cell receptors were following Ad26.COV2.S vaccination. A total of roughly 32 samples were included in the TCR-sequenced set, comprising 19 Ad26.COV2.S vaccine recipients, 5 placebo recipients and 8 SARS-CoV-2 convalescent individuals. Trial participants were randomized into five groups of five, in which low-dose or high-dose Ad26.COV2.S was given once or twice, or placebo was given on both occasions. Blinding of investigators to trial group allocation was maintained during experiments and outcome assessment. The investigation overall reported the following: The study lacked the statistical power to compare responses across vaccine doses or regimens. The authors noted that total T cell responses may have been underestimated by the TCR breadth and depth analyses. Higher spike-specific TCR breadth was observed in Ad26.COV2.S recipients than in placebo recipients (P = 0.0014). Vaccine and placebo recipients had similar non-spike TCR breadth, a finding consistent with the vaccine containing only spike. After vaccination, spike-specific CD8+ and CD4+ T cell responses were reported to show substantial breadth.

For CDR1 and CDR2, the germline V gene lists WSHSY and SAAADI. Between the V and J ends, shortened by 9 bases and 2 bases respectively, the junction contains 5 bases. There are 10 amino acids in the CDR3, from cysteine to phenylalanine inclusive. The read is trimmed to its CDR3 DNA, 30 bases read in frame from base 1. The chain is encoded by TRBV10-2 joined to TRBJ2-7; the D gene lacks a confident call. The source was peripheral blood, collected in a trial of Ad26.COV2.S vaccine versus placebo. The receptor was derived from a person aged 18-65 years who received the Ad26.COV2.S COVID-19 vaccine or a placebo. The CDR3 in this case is CASATYEQYF. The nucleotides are TGCGCCAGTGCGACCTACGAGCAGTACTTC.